These 32 T cell receptor beta chains were sequenced from one sample in a study of blood T cell repertoires in COVID-19 (dated by TCRdb to about 2020). The library relied on the immunoSEQ multiplex PCR assay. TCRdb took over this immuneACCESS table, retaining in-frame rearrangements with V and J assigned. Such tables are incomplete; in checked studies, under half of the missing clones stem from an unresolved V gene, and the remainder is unexplained. This sample has hundreds of thousands of clones in its table, and roughly 80% of those were observed once. 15% to 20% of the sample goes to the ten largest clones. The sequencing sample was made of peripheral blood. These receptors were obtained from a woman aged 80 or over with active or convalescent COVID-19.

The chain employs TRBV5-1 and TRBJ2-3; 8 positions match TRBD2. The CDR3 has 15 amino acids. V shed 5 bases and J 2 bases; nucleotides not matched to a gene: 7. Germline CDR1 and CDR2: SGHRS and YFSETQ. The CDR3 region has the DNA TGCGCCAGCAGATCAGAAGCGGGAGTCACAGATACGCAGTATTTT. Its translation is CASRSEAGVTDTQYF.

The rearrangement joins TRBV7-2 to TRBJ1-4; D gene ambiguous. The CDR3 contains 13 residues. V lost 3 bases and J lost 3, with 5 bases in between. In germline, CDR1 is SGHTA, CDR2 FQGNSA. The CDR3 is CASSLSPNEKLFF. The CDR3 DNA reads TGTGCCAGCAGCTTGAGCCCTAATGAAAAACTGTTTTTT. Based on the CDR3 plus reference TRBV7-2 and TRBJ1-4, the full variable domain is GAGVSQSPSNKVTEKGKDVELRCDPISGHTALYWYRQSLGQGLEFLIYFQGNSAPDKSGLPSDRFSAERTGGSVSTLTIQRTQQEDSAVYLCASSLSPNEKLFFGSGTQLSVL.

The chain is built from TRBV4-2 and TRBJ2-3; 8 bases agree with TRBD2. The CDR3 totals 17 residues. Germline values: CDR1 LGHNA, CDR2 YNFKEQ. V trimming: 7 bases; J trimming: 4 bases; junction bases outside the gene matches: 16. The CDR3 DNA is TGTGCCAGCAACCACCCTAAGGAAGCGGGAGATGCAGATACGCAGTATTTT. Translating it yields CASNHPKEAGDADTQYF.

This clone was seen a single time. CDR3 in DNA: TGTGCCAGCAGCTTCCTACAGGCCTACGAGCAGTACTTC. Translating it yields CASSFLQAYEQYF. This rearrangement joins TRBV7-2 to TRBJ2-7; D perhaps matches TRBD1 (5 bases). The CDR3 runs to 13 residues. CDR1 and CDR2 (germline): SGHTA, FQGNSA. V lost 3 bases to trimming and J lost 2 bases, with 8 bases between them.

This clone turned up a few times. The chain recombines TRBV19 with TRBJ2-5; 10 positions match TRBD2. Germline values: CDR1 LNHDA, CDR2 SQIVND (reference sequence). The CDR3 consists of 16 residues. V lost 4 bases to trimming and J lost 1 base; unmatched junction nucleotides: 6. The CDR3 here is CASSNGLAARQETQYF. The DNA for the CDR3 is TGTGCCAGTAGTAATGGACTAGCGGCTCGCCAAGAGACCCAGTACTTC.

The V and J genes are TRBV6-2 or TRBV6-3 and TRBJ1-5; no clear D. CDR1 and CDR2 (germline): MNHEY, SVGEGT. Trimming removed 0 bases from V and 7 bases from J, with 10 bases in between. This CDR3 is built from 14 residues. The CDR3 region is CASSYSRGFQPQHF. CDR3 nucleotide sequence: TGTGCCAGCAGTTACTCGCGGGGTTTCCAGCCCCAGCATTTT.

This chain uses TRBV5-1 with TRBJ2-1; 12 bases line up with TRBD1. Trimming removed 5 bases from V and 5 bases from J; junction bases left unmatched: 8. CDR1 and CDR2 from the germline V gene are SGHRS and YFSETQ. The CDR3 extends over 16 amino acids. The chain's CDR3 is CASSYLGQGANNEQFF. The CDR3 bases are TGCGCCAGCAGTTATCTGGGACAGGGGGCCAACAATGAGCAGTTCTTC.

This chain's CDR3 is CASSSGQFEETQYF. Here the CDR3 DNA reads TGCGCCAGCAGCTCGGGACAGTTTGAAGAGACCCAGTACTTC. This chain joins TRBV5-1 and TRBJ2-5; 7 bases are a match to TRBD1. This CDR3 is built from 14 residues. Trimming cost V 3 bases and J 3 bases; bases outside gene matches: 5. Germline CDR1 reads SGHRS; CDR2 reads YFSETQ.

The rearrangement links TRBV7-2 to TRBJ2-5; 11 bases agree with TRBD2. V shed 1 base, J shed 3 bases, and the junction held 4 bases outside the gene matches. Germline values: CDR1 SGHTA, CDR2 FQGNSA. The CDR3 totals 16 residues. The CDR3 reads CASSLGLAGGEETQYF. In nucleotides, the CDR3 is TGTGCCAGCAGCTTAGGCCTAGCGGGAGGCGAAGAGACCCAGTACTTC.

The rearrangement uses TRBV9 and TRBJ2-1, with TRBD2 identical over 8 bases. The ends lost 0 bases at V and 4 bases at J; junction bases unmatched: 6. The CDR3 is made up of 16 amino acids. Germline assignment: CDR1 SGDLS and CDR2 YYNGEE. The CDR3 sequence: CASSVAGGLVYNEQFF. CDR3 in DNA: TGTGCCAGCAGCGTAGCGGGGGGGCTTGTGTACAATGAGCAGTTCTTC.

The V call is TRBV11-3, the J call TRBJ2-1; TRBD2 agrees at 7 bases. V lost 5 bases and J lost 6; bases outside the gene matches: 7. The germline V gene encodes CDR1 SGHNT and CDR2 YENEEA. The CDR3 spans 14 residues. CDR3 sequence: CASSNGGSSNEQFF. CDR3 in DNA: TGTGCCAGCAGCAACGGGGGGTCGAGCAATGAGCAGTTCTTC.

The V and J genes are TRBV24-1 and TRBJ2-1; D might be TRBD2 (7 bases). V was cut by 7 bases and J by 9 bases, with 21 bases left in between. The CDR3 spans 15 residues. Germline CDR1 and CDR2: KGHDR and SFDVKD. CDR3 sequence (DNA): TGTGCCACCAGCCGGGCCGCGGGGGACATCGGTGAGCAGTTCTTC. As protein: CATSRAAGDIGEQFF.

V usage is TRBV2 and J usage is TRBJ1-1; 7 bases fit TRBD1. V lost 8 bases, J lost 0 bases, and 6 bases stayed unmatched. The CDR3 spans 14 residues. Germline CDR1 reads SNHLY; CDR2 reads FYNNEI. Written as DNA, the CDR3 is TGTGCCAGCTCTTCAGGGGGGTTGAACACTGAAGCTTTCTTT. It yields the protein CASSSGGLNTEAFF.

The rearrangement joins TRBV2 to TRBJ1-3, with a tentative D call TRBD1 (5 bases). Germline CDR1 and CDR2: SNHLY and FYNNEI. Between the trimmed V and J ends, which lost 8 bases and 2 bases, there was a span of 13 bases. This CDR3 comprises 14 residues. CDR3 in DNA: TGTGCCAGCGGGACTCCCGAGCCTGGAAACACCATATATTTT. This encodes CASGTPEPGNTIYF.

The genes are TRBV6-6 and TRBJ1-1; D perhaps matches TRBD1 (5 bases). The V and J ends lost 4 bases and 0 bases respectively, with 12 bases between them. Per germline, CDR1 MNHNY and CDR2 SVGAGI (reference sequence). This CDR3 is 15 amino acids long. The CDR3 coding sequence is TGTGCCAGCAGTTTCCCTCCAGGGATGAACACTGAAGCTTTCTTT. It encodes CASSFPPGMNTEAFF.

This chain joins TRBV7-2 and TRBJ2-2, with 7 bases that match TRBD1. Trimming removed 2 bases from V and 1 base from J; junction bases left unmatched: 4. The CDR3 loop spans 16 amino acids. The germline V gene has CDR1 SGHTA and CDR2 FQGNSA. The CDR3 sequence is CASSLRGQMNTGELFF. The CDR3 region has the DNA TGTGCCAGCAGCTTAAGGGGACAGATGAACACCGGGGAGCTGTTTTTT.

The chain is built from TRBV19 and TRBJ2-1; TRBD2 matches 14 bases. Germline V gives CDR1 LNHDA, CDR2 SQIVND (reference sequence). This CDR3 is 18 amino acids long. V gave up 7 bases and J gave up 7 bases; unmatched junction bases: 15. CDR3 nucleotides: TGTGCCAGTACCAGATCCAGACTAGCGGGGGGGCCGAGGAATGAGCAGTTCTTC. Amino acids: CASTRSRLAGGPRNEQFF. Using reference TRBV19 and TRBJ2-1 for the parts outside the CDR3, the full variable domain is DGGITQSPKYLFRKEGQNVTLSCEQNLNHDAMYWYRQDPGQGLRLIYYSQIVNDFQKGDIAEGYSVSREKKESFPLTVTSAQKNPTAFYLCASTRSRLAGGPRNEQFFGPGTRLTVL.

The sample holds one count of this clone. The rearrangement joins TRBV7-9 to TRBJ1-5, with D possibly being TRBD1 (5 bases). The V end lost 6 bases, the J end lost 6 bases, and 12 bases lay between the germline ends. CDR3 length equals 13 residues. CDR1 and CDR2 from the germline V gene are SEHNR and FQNEAQ (reference sequence). The CDR3 bases are TGTGCCAGCAGTTTGGACAATCGTCAGCCCCAGCATTTT. Its translation: CASSLDNRQPQHF.

The CDR3 DNA reads as TGTGCCAGCTCACTCCCGGGACAGAGGTACGAGCAGTACTTC. This sequence encodes CASSLPGQRYEQYF. The V gene is TRBV18, the J gene TRBJ2-7; TRBD1 matches 7 bases. The CDR3 covers 14 residues. The J segment lost 4 bases and the V segment lost 4 bases, leaving 7 bases of the junction unmatched. From germline, CDR1 is KGHSH and CDR2 LQKENI.

About this clone: This CDR3 is also generated by other DNA sequences in the sample. The chain carries TRBV9 and TRBJ2-5; 10 nucleotides line up with TRBD2. The CDR3 loop spans 16 amino acids. Germline V gives CDR1 SGDLS, CDR2 YYNGEE. After removal of 0 bases from V and 0 bases from J, the junction contained 2 bases not matched to a gene. This CDR3 reads CASSVGSGGYQETQYF. DNA for the CDR3: TGTGCCAGCAGCGTAGGTAGCGGGGGGTACCAAGAGACCCAGTACTTC.

The chain carries TRBV9 and TRBJ1-1; 7 nucleotides agree with TRBD1. This CDR3 comprises 13 residues. Germline V gives CDR1 SGDLS, CDR2 YYNGEE. The J segment lost 5 bases and the V segment lost 3 bases, leaving 4 bases of the junction unmatched. The CDR3 loop is CASSAQGGTEAFF. In DNA form, the CDR3 reads TGTGCCAGCAGCGCCCAGGGGGGTACTGAAGCTTTCTTT.

In its sample, this clone was seen a few times. V gene TRBV11-2 combines with J gene TRBJ2-1, with D perhaps matching TRBD1 (5 bases). CDR1 and CDR2 (germline): SGHAT, FQNNGV. The CDR3 has 13 residues. Between the trimmed V and J ends, which lost 3 bases and 9 bases, there was a span of 12 bases. The DNA for the CDR3 is TGTGCCAGCAGCTTTCAGGGTGGCGGTGAGCAGTTCTTC. Protein sequence: CASSFQGGGEQFF.

This chain uses TRBV19 with TRBJ1-2; perhaps TRBD1 as D (5 bases). Germline V CDR1 and CDR2: LNHDA, SQIVND (reference sequence). With 7 bases removed from V and 2 bases from J, the gap between germline ends came to 14 bases. This CDR3 comprises 14 residues. CDR3: CASKVTGLNYGYTF. CDR3 nucleotides: TGTGCCAGTAAGGTTACAGGTTTGAACTATGGCTACACCTTC. The complete variable domain, with remaining parts taken from reference TRBV19 and TRBJ1-2, reads DGGITQSPKYLFRKEGQNVTLSCEQNLNHDAMYWYRQDPGQGLRLIYYSQIVNDFQKGDIAEGYSVSREKKESFPLTVTSAQKNPTAFYLCASKVTGLNYGYTFGSGTRLTVV.

The genes are TRBV25-1 and TRBJ2-5; 10 nucleotides line up with TRBD2. With 4 bases clipped from V and 7 bases from J, the junction kept 9 bases outside the gene matches. CDR1 MGHDK and CDR2 SYGVNS come from the germline V gene. This CDR3 has 15 residues. The CDR3 sequence: CASSGTSGPLGTQYF. The CDR3 nucleotides read TGTGCCAGCAGTGGGACTAGCGGTCCCCTCGGGACCCAGTACTTC.

This sequence joins TRBV5-6 and TRBJ2-1; 14 nucleotides agree with TRBD2. CDR3 length: 19 residues. Germline V gives CDR1 SGHDT, CDR2 YYEEEE. J lost 0 bases, V lost 0 bases, and 5 bases had no gene match. The CDR3 spells CASSLAGLAGARSYNEQFF. CDR3 DNA: TGTGCCAGCAGCTTGGCGGGACTAGCGGGGGCGCGCTCCTACAATGAGCAGTTCTTC.

In its sample, this clone was seen once. This chain links TRBV6-2 or TRBV6-3 with TRBJ1-2; D gene uncertain. Germline assignment: CDR1 MNHEY and CDR2 SVGEGT. V was trimmed by 2 bases and J by 4 bases, leaving 8 bases between them. The CDR3 has 13 residues. CDR3 DNA sequence: TGTGCCAGCAGTTACATGGAGTCCTATGGCTACACCTTC. This encodes CASSYMESYGYTF.

The V call is TRBV10-3, the J call TRBJ2-1, with 9 bases matching TRBD2. The CDR3 is made up of 15 amino acids. Germline CDR1 ENHRY, CDR2 SYGVKD. V lost 10 bases, J lost 3 bases, and 10 bases stayed unmatched. CDR3 in amino acids: CATTRGGGNYNEQFF. The CDR3 nucleotides are TGTGCCACTACCCGCGGGGGGGGGAACTACAATGAGCAGTTCTTC.

The chain couples TRBV19 to TRBJ2-7; a possible D gene is TRBD1 (5 bases). Germline V gene lookup returns CDR1 LNHDA and CDR2 SQIVND (reference sequence). The ends were cut back, 6 bases at V and 3 bases at J, with 12 bases in the middle. This CDR3 is built from 13 residues. The DNA of the CDR3 is TGTGCCAGTAGCCTCTCCAGGGTCTACGAGCAGTACTTC. Its translation: CASSLSRVYEQYF.

For the CDR3, the DNA is TGTGCCAGTAGTATTTTAGGGGTTAATTCACCCCTCCACTTT. Translating gives CASSILGVNSPLHF. The rearrangement joins TRBV19 to TRBJ1-6, with a weak D call TRBD1 (5 bases). Germline values: CDR1 LNHDA, CDR2 SQIVND (reference sequence). This CDR3 comprises 14 residues. V lost 3 bases, J lost 6 bases, and 9 bases lay in between.

The chain employs TRBV28 and TRBJ1-2; 8 bases line up with TRBD1. Germline V lookup: CDR1 MDHEN, CDR2 SYDVKM. This CDR3 is built from 14 residues. With V trimmed by 2 bases and J by 7 bases, 6 bases remained unmatched. The CDR3 coding sequence is TGTGCCAGCAGTTTAGCCGGGACAGGAGGTGGCTACACCTTC. Translation: CASSLAGTGGGYTF.

V is TRBV11-3 and J is TRBJ2-2; TRBD1 is a possible D gene (6 bases). CDR3 length equals 15 residues. V was cut by 5 bases and J by 4 bases, with 14 bases left in between. CDR1 SGHNT and CDR2 YENEEA come from the germline V gene. The CDR3 is CASSPLGGITGELFF. The CDR3 DNA follows: TGTGCCAGCAGCCCTTTAGGGGGAATCACCGGGGAGCTGTTTTTT.

This clone was seen a few times. The chain combines TRBV5-1 with TRBJ2-7; 9 positions match TRBD1. V was pared by 0 bases and J by 3 bases, with 7 bases of the junction left unmatched. This CDR3 contains 16 residues. CDR1 SGHRS and CDR2 YFSETQ come from the germline V gene. The CDR3 protein is CASSLGPDRGIYEQYF. The CDR3 nucleotides read TGCGCCAGCAGCTTGGGTCCGGACAGGGGCATCTACGAGCAGTACTTC.